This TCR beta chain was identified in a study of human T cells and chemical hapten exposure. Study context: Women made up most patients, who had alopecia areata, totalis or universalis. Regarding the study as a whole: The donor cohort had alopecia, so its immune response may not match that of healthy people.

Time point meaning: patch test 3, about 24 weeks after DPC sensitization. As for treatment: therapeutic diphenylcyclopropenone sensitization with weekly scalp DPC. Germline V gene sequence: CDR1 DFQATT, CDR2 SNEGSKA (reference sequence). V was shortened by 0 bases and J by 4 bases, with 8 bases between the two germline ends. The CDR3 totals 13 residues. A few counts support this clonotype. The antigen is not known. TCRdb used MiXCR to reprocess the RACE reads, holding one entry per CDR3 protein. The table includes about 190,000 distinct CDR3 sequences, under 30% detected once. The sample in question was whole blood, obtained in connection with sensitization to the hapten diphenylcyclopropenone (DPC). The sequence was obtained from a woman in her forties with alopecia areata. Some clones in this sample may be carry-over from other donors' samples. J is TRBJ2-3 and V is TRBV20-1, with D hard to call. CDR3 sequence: CSARENGADTQYF. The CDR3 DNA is TGCAGTGCTAGAGAGAACGGCGCAGATACGCAGTATTTT.